One sample yielded the 30 T cell receptor beta chains listed below, sequenced in a study of cytomegalovirus exposure and HLA in healthy donors. Use of 60 Vbeta and 13 Jbeta primers characterized the PCR. Data came from immunoSEQ multiplex PCR; TCRdb stores just in-frame clones and leaves some out. Of about 160,000 clones in the sample, 87% were seen once. The sequenced material came from PBMCs. The receptors shown here come from a woman aged 25 to 39 in good health and CMV-seronegative.

The J gene is TRBJ2-1, the V gene TRBV15; D gene uncertain. V dropped 6 bases and J dropped 0 bases, with 9 bases sitting between them. Germline V lookup: CDR1 LNHNV, CDR2 YYDKDF (reference sequence). The CDR3 contains 14 residues. CDR3 region: CATRNPSSYNEQFF. The CDR3 DNA reads as TGTGCCACCAGGAATCCGAGCTCCTACAATGAGCAGTTCTTC.

The chain uses TRBV7-8 and TRBJ1-5; TRBD1 agrees at 7 bases. V lost 5 bases, J lost 7 bases, and 14 bases stayed unmatched. The CDR3 totals 16 residues. Germline V lookup: CDR1 SGHVS, CDR2 FQNEAQ. CDR3 coding DNA: TGTGCCAGCAGCCCCGGCAACAGGGGAGGCCGGCAGCCCCAGCATTTT. It yields the protein CASSPGNRGGRQPQHF.

V and J are TRBV2 and TRBJ2-7, with D unresolved. Germline lookup yields CDR1 SNHLY and CDR2 FYNNEI. The V gene lost 7 bases and the J gene lost 0 bases, with 13 bases spanning the gap. CDR3 length equals 14 residues. CDR3 region: CASMATRTSYEQYF. The CDR3 nucleotides are TGTGCCAGCATGGCCACCAGAACCTCCTACGAGCAGTACTTC.

V gene TRBV28 combines with J gene TRBJ2-6; 8 bases map to TRBD2. Looked up from germline, CDR1 is MDHEN and CDR2 is SYDVKM. This CDR3 region has 18 residues. V lost 5 bases to trimming and J lost 1 base; unmatched junction nucleotides: 10. The CDR3 here is CASSQFSGIGSGANVLTF. The CDR3 nucleotides are TGTGCCAGCAGTCAATTTAGCGGGATAGGTTCTGGGGCCAACGTCCTGACTTTC.

The rearrangement links TRBV11-1 to TRBJ1-1; D is undetermined. The CDR3 is 15 residues long. V dropped 2 bases and J dropped 0 bases, with 10 bases sitting between them. Per germline, CDR1 SGHAT and CDR2 FQDESV (reference sequence). CDR3 nucleotide sequence: TGTGCCAGCAGCTTACCAGGCAGCATGAACACTGAAGCTTTCTTT. This encodes CASSLPGSMNTEAFF.

As concerns this clone: At one of its ends the junction is not consistent with the germline gene, which may arise from a read error. V and J are TRBV27 and TRBJ2-3; D possibly corresponds to TRBD2 (5 bases). Germline V gene sequence: CDR1 MNHEY, CDR2 SMNVEV (reference sequence). The length of the CDR3 is 17 residues. CDR3 sequence reads: CASSFIPDPGVTDMQYF. CDR3 DNA: TGTGCCAGCAGTTTCATACCGGACCCCGGGGTCACAGATATGCAGTATTTT.

This chain uses TRBV5-8 with TRBJ2-5; 8 nucleotides line up with TRBD2. The junction had 12 bases not matched to a gene; V was cut back by 7 bases and J by 7 bases. The CDR3 loop spans 14 amino acids. Germline V gene lookup returns CDR1 SGHTS and CDR2 YDEGEE. In nucleotides, the CDR3 is TGTGCCAGCGGACTAGGGCAGGCGGGAGGGACCCAGTACTTC. Translated: CASGLGQAGGTQYF. The full variable domain, rest sourced from reference TRBV5-8 and TRBJ2-5, is EAGVTQSPTHLIKTRGQQATLRCSPISGHTSVYWYQQALGLGLQFLLWYDEGEERNRGNFPPRFSGRQFPNYSSELNVNALELEDSALYLCASGLGQAGGTQYFGPGTRLLVL.

The chain is built from TRBV7-2 and TRBJ2-7; the D gene is possibly TRBD2 (7 bases). The CDR3 contains 18 residues. Per the germline V gene, CDR1 is SGHTA and CDR2 is FQGNSA. Trimming took off 1 base at V and 4 bases at J, with 23 bases between the two ends. Here the CDR3 reads CASSLGFRLGGGSYEQYF. The CDR3 region has the DNA TGTGCCAGCAGCTTAGGATTTCGCTTGGGCGGGGGCTCTTACGAGCAGTACTTC.

CDR3 amino acids: CASSPWEGIVNSPLHF. The CDR3 region has the DNA TGTGCCAGCAGTCCCTGGGAGGGGATAGTAAATTCACCCCTCCACTTT. This chain joins TRBV27 and TRBJ1-6, with D maybe TRBD1 (5 bases). Germline V lookup: CDR1 MNHEY, CDR2 SMNVEV (reference sequence). Trimming shortened V by 5 bases and J by 7 bases, and 18 bases separated the two germline ends. This CDR3 comprises 16 residues.

This clone was seen just once. V and J are TRBV10-2 and TRBJ2-7; tentative D call: TRBD1 (6 bases). The V gene lost 5 bases and the J gene lost 6 bases, with 14 bases spanning the gap. This CDR3 comprises 13 residues. Looked up from germline, CDR1 is WSHSY and CDR2 is SAAADI. The CDR3 coding sequence is TGCGCCAGCAGTCCACAGGGTTATGCCGAGCAGTACTTC. Its translation is CASSPQGYAEQYF.

This clone was recorded once. Here the CDR3 DNA reads TGTGCCAGTAGTAAGACAGGGTTCTACGAGCAGTACTTC. It codes for CASSKTGFYEQYF. The V call is TRBV19, the J call TRBJ2-7; 7 positions match TRBD1. CDR1 is LNHDA and CDR2 is SQIVND in the germline V gene (reference sequence). CDR3 length: 13 amino acids. V lost 4 bases to trimming and J lost 3 bases; unmatched junction nucleotides: 3.

This clone showed up just a few times. This chain uses TRBV6-5 with TRBJ1-1; D is unclear. The CDR3 length is 14 residues. Trimming left V 0 bases short and J 12 bases short, with 17 bases between. From germline, CDR1 is MNHEY and CDR2 SVGAGI. In DNA form, the CDR3 reads TGTGCCAGCAGTTACTCGACCCAAGGAGTCGGGACTTTCTTT. Protein: CASSYSTQGVGTFF.

The rearrangement links TRBV10-2 to TRBJ2-5, with D perhaps TRBD1 (5 bases). The J call is doubtful: the DNA matches TRBJ2-7 better. CDR1 and CDR2 from the germline V gene are WSHSY and SAAADI. The CDR3 sequence is 12 residues long. The CDR3 protein is CASGDSPGEQYF. CDR3 in DNA: TGCGCCAGCGGAGACAGTCCTGGCGAGCAGTACTTC.

The chain is built from TRBV4-3 and TRBJ2-7; 9 nucleotides align to TRBD1. Trimming at V came to 0 bases and at J to 3 bases, leaving 15 bases not matched to a gene. Germline V CDR1 and CDR2: LGHNA, YSLEER. The CDR3 is 19 residues long. The CDR3 nucleotides are TGCGCCAGCAGCCAAGAGGAGACAGGGGGTGGAGGAACGATCTACGAGCAGTACTTC. Translating it yields CASSQEETGGGGTIYEQYF.

The CDR3 DNA reads as TGTGCCAGCAGCTTACAGGCCCGGAACACTGAAGCTTTCTTT. Protein product: CASSLQARNTEAFF. The V and J genes are TRBV11-2 and TRBJ1-1; D unresolved. This CDR3 has 14 residues. V lost 2 bases, J lost 1 base, and 8 bases lay in between. CDR1 and CDR2 (germline): SGHAT, FQNNGV.

The rearrangement joins TRBV21-1 to TRBJ2-6; TRBD2 is the table's D call, not checked against the DNA. TRBV21-1 is listed as a pseudogene. CDR3 length: 19 amino acids. DNA for the CDR3: TGTGCCAGCAGCAAAGAGTACGGACTAGCGGAATCTGGGGCCAACGTCCTGACTTTC. Protein product: CASSKEYGLAESGANVLTF.

The chain uses TRBV10-1 and TRBJ1-1; 7 positions agree with TRBD1. Germline V gene sequence: CDR1 WNHNN, CDR2 SYGVQD (reference sequence). The junction had 12 bases not matched to a gene; V was cut back by 7 bases and J by 4 bases. CDR3 size: 15 residues. As DNA, the CDR3 is TGCGCCAGCATCCCCAAGGGACAGCCCAGCACTGAAGCTTTCTTT. Amino acid sequence: CASIPKGQPSTEAFF.

The V call is TRBV6-5, the J call TRBJ1-2; 9 nucleotides match TRBD1. V shed 6 bases and J 4 bases; nucleotides not matched to a gene: 9. CDR1 and CDR2 from the germline V gene are MNHEY and SVGAGI. CDR3 length equals 15 residues. As DNA, the CDR3 is TGTGCCAGCAGGCCGACAGGGGGTCGTTCCTATGGCTACACCTTC. This translates into CASRPTGGRSYGYTF.

The genes are TRBV28 and TRBJ1-5; TRBD1 is a possible D gene (5 bases). V was cut by 5 bases and J by 5 bases, with 13 bases left in between. This CDR3 region has 14 residues. CDR1 is MDHEN and CDR2 is SYDVKM in the germline V gene. The CDR3 here is CASSPYTGDQPQHF. CDR3 coding DNA: TGTGCCAGCAGTCCGTACACAGGAGATCAGCCCCAGCATTTT.

This clone was observed once. This chain links TRBV5-4 with TRBJ2-5; no firm D call. This CDR3 has 13 amino acids. Germline lookup yields CDR1 SGHNT and CDR2 YYREEE (reference sequence). The V gene lost 0 bases and the J gene lost 2 bases, with 5 bases spanning the gap. CDR3 nucleotide sequence: TGTGCCAGCAGCTTGGCTTTACAAGAGACCCAGTACTTC. As protein: CASSLALQETQYF.

This clone was seen a single time. The rearrangement links TRBV6-5 to TRBJ1-1; no reliable D call. This CDR3 contains 12 residues. The germline V and J ends were trimmed by 6 bases and 3 bases, with 8 bases remaining between them. CDR1 and CDR2 from the germline V gene are MNHEY and SVGAGI. The CDR3 coding sequence is TGTGCCAGCAGGAGGTCTGACACTGAAGCTTTCTTT. This translates into CASRRSDTEAFF.

A few counts support this clone. This chain joins TRBV7-8 and TRBJ2-1; 8 positions agree with TRBD2. CDR1 is SGHVS and CDR2 is FQNEAQ in the germline V gene. The CDR3 is 18 residues long. V dropped 5 bases and J dropped 4; count of bases not matched to a gene: 16. The DNA for the CDR3 is TGTGCCAGCAGCGTTAACGGGAGGGCCGTAAGAATGTACAATGAGCAGTTCTTC. It translates to CASSVNGRAVRMYNEQFF.

This chain links TRBV9 with TRBJ1-4, with a possible D match to TRBD1 (5 bases). The CDR3 consists of 17 residues. Deletions cut 0 bases from V and 7 bases from J, with 19 bases between. Looked up from germline, CDR1 is SGDLS and CDR2 is YYNGEE. In nucleotides, the CDR3 is TGTGCCAGCAGCGTAGCTGACGGTAGGGGAGGAGGTGAAAAACTGTTTTTT. It encodes CASSVADGRGGGEKLFF.

The chain couples TRBV19 to TRBJ2-1; TRBD2 matches at 9 bases. The CDR3 consists of 14 residues. The junction had 6 bases not matched to a gene; V was cut back by 7 bases and J by 5 bases. Germline V gives CDR1 LNHDA, CDR2 SQIVND (reference sequence). CDR3 nucleotide sequence: TGTGCCAGTAACGGAGCGGGGGGTCACAATGAGCAGTTCTTC. It codes for CASNGAGGHNEQFF.

V usage is TRBV15 and J usage is TRBJ2-2, with 9 nucleotides matching TRBD1. After removal of 6 bases from V and 7 bases from J, the junction contained 3 bases not matched to a gene. Germline assignment: CDR1 LNHNV and CDR2 YYDKDF (reference sequence). The CDR3 extends over 13 amino acids. The CDR3 region has the DNA TGTGCCACCAGAGGGACAGGGATCGGGGAGCTGTTTTTT. The encoded protein is CATRGTGIGELFF.

This clone was seen only a few times. The chain is built from TRBV19 and TRBJ1-3; no clear D. Germline CDR1 LNHDA, CDR2 SQIVND (reference sequence). This CDR3 is built from 11 residues. The ends were cut back, 3 bases at V and 8 bases at J, with 5 bases in the middle. The chain's CDR3 is CASSIGDTIYF. CDR3 DNA sequence: TGTGCCAGTAGTATCGGAGACACCATATATTTT.

This chain connects TRBV29-1 to TRBJ1-2; 9 bases fit TRBD1. The CDR3 is 16 amino acids. Germline CDR1 and CDR2: SQVTM and ANQGSEA. V shed 6 bases and J 3 bases; nucleotides not matched to a gene: 14. In nucleotides, the CDR3 is TGCAGCGTGAGGGGGGGACAGGGTCCCCTGGACTATGGCTACACCTTC. This sequence encodes CSVRGGQGPLDYGYTF.

The chain recombines TRBV11-3 with TRBJ2-1; D perhaps matches TRBD2 (6 bases). This CDR3 spans 14 amino acids. Per the germline V gene, CDR1 is SGHNT and CDR2 is YENEEA. V dropped 0 bases and J dropped 9 bases, with 12 bases sitting between them. CDR3 region: CASSLDRDLSEQFF. The CDR3, as DNA: TGTGCCAGCAGCTTAGACCGGGACTTGAGTGAGCAGTTCTTC.

CDR3 amino acids: CASSLGLAGGGETQYF. In DNA, the CDR3 is TGTGCCAGCAGCTTGGGGCTAGCGGGGGGTGGAGAGACCCAGTACTTC. This sequence joins TRBV5-6 and TRBJ2-5; 11 positions agree with TRBD2. The CDR3 has 16 residues. The V and J ends lost 0 bases and 4 bases, in that order; junction bases with no gene match: 5. The germline CDR1 and CDR2 sequences are SGHDT and YYEEEE.

The gene calls are TRBV7-2 and TRBJ1-1, with TRBD1 identical over 9 bases. CDR3 size: 17 residues. The V segment lost 5 bases and the J segment 3 bases; nucleotides outside the gene matches: 13. Germline-derived CDR1 and CDR2 are SGHTA and FQGNSA. CDR3 in amino acids: CASSRGTGKGGDTEAFF. CDR3 nucleotide sequence: TGTGCCAGCAGCCGAGGGACAGGGAAAGGTGGGGACACTGAAGCTTTCTTT.